Listed below are T cell receptor beta chains from one sample, sequenced in a study of control samples from healthy donors and cancer patients. The table came from immunoSEQ multiplex PCR; TCRdb's copy has only in-frame clones and leaves some out. The sample shows 46,000 or so clones, 90% to 95% of them seen only once. Sequenced material: PBMCs. The source is a man aged 25 to 40 with colorectal cancer. Each CDR3 is given with its conserved first and last residue. A D gene is named only where the DNA matches it firmly. The size field is filled for only some rows; it gives once, few, many or a size class.

.	TRBJ2-5	.	TRBV6-6	TGTGCCAGCAGTTACGTATCTGTCAGAGAGGAGACCCAGTACTTC	CASSYVSVREETQYF
.	TRBJ2-7	.	TRBV6-5	TGTGCCAGCAGACGGACGCCTGGCTCCTACGAGCAGTACTTC	CASRRTPGSYEQYF
once	TRBJ1-2	.	TRBV4-1	TGCGCCAGCAGCCAAGATCCATTTCGCAGCTATGGCTACACCTTC	CASSQDPFRSYGYTF
.	TRBJ1-6	TRBD1	TRBV7-9	TGTGCCAGCAGCTTTGAAAACAGGGGGCTAGCAAGTTCACCCCTCCACTTT	CASSFENRGLASSPLHF
.	TRBJ1-5	.	TRBV7-2	TGTGCCAGCAGCTTAAGAAACGGTCAGCCCCAGCATTTT	CASSLRNGQPQHF
few	TRBJ1-1	.	TRBV3-1/TRBV3-2	TGTGCCAGCAGCCAAGCTAGACAAACTGAAGCTTTCTTT	CASSQARQTEAFF
.	TRBJ1-4	.	TRBV6-5	TGTGCCAGCCGGGCCCCAGGAGAGGAAAAACTGTTTTTT	CASRAPGEEKLFF
once	TRBJ1-2	TRBD1	TRBV11-3	TGTGCCAGCGGGACAGCCTACTATGGCTACACCTTC	CASGTAYYGYTF
few	TRBJ2-5	TRBD2	TRBV20-1	TGCAGTGCTAGTCTAGCGGGGTACCAAGAGACCCAGTACTTC	CSASLAGYQETQYF
.	TRBJ1-1	TRBD1	TRBV19	TGTGCCAGTAGTATCGGGGACAGCCTTCGAGCTTTCTTT	CASSIGDSLRAFF
.	TRBJ1-2	.	TRBV6-1	TGTGCCAGCAGTGAAAGTATCATACCCTACTATGGCTACACCTTC	CASSESIIPYYGYTF
once	TRBJ2-1	.	TRBV5-4	TGTGCCAGCAGCTTGCGTGCAGCCCTAGGTGGCAATGAGCAGTTCTTC	CASSLRAALGGNEQFF
.	TRBJ1-1	TRBD1	TRBV7-2	TGTGCCAGCAGCTTCGGACAGGGAGGCCGGAACACTGAAGCTTTCTTT	CASSFGQGGRNTEAFF
few	TRBJ2-7	.	TRBV7-2	TGTGCCAGCAGCTTAGCATGGGCTCCCATCCCTAGCGAGCAGTACTTC	CASSLAWAPIPSEQYF
.	TRBJ2-5	TRBD2	TRBV2	TGTGCCAGCAGTGAAAAGCTTGGCGGGGGGGCGGAAGAGACCCAGTACTTC	CASSEKLGGGAEETQYF
.	TRBJ2-5	.	TRBV29-1	TGCAGCGTTGACATTTCGGGAAGCCAAGAGACCCAGTACTTC	CSVDISGSQETQYF
.	TRBJ2-7	TRBD2	TRBV4-1	TGCGCCAGCAGCCAAGGACTAGCGGGGGTTCGACCCTACGAGCAGTACTTC	CASSQGLAGVRPYEQYF
few	TRBJ2-3	TRBD2	TRBV6-4	TGTGCCAGCAGTAGCGGGGGGGCCACAGATACGCAGTATTTT	CASSSGGATDTQYF
.	TRBJ2-5	TRBD1	TRBV6-5	TGTGCCAGCAGAACGGACAGGACGGCGACCCAGTACTTC	CASRTDRTATQYF
.	TRBJ2-5	TRBD2	TRBV3-1/TRBV3-2	TGTGCCAGCAGCCTCGGGTCGAGCGGGGGCTGCCAAGAGACCCAGTACTTC	CASSLGSSGGCQETQYF
once	TRBJ1-1	.	TRBV27	TGTGCCAGCAGTTTCCGAGGGGGGACTGAAGCTTTCTTT	CASSFRGGTEAFF
.	TRBJ1-2	.	TRBV4-3	TGCGCCAGCAGCCAAGCGGTCGTGACAGAGTCTAACTATGGCTACACCTTC	CASSQAVVTESNYGYTF
.	TRBJ2-1	TRBD2	TRBV4-2	TGTGCCAGCAGCCAAGATTTAGAGCGGGGGGGTTACAATGAGCAGTTCTTC	CASSQDLERGGYNEQFF
.	TRBJ1-2	.	TRBV6-5	TGTGCCAGCAGCTTCTCGGTGGACTTTAATGGCTACACCTTC	CASSFSVDFNGYTF
.	TRBJ2-1	TRBD2	TRBV5-4	TGTGCCAGCAGTTTCGCCCCTCAGCGGGGAATCTACAATGAGCAGTTCTTC	CASSFAPQRGIYNEQFF
.	TRBJ2-2	TRBD2	TRBV7-2	TGTGCCAGCAGCCCCTTGCTTACTAGCGGGGGTCCAGGGGAGCTGTTTTTT	CASSPLLTSGGPGELFF